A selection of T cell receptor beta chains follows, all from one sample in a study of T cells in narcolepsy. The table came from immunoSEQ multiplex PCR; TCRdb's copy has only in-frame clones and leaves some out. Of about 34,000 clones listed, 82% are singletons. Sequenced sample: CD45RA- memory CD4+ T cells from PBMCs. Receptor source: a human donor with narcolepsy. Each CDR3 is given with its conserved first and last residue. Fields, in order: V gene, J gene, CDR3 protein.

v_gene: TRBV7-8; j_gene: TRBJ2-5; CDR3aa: CASRFSGGQTQYF
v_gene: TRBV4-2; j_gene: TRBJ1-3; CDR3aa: CASSQTGKPGNTIYF
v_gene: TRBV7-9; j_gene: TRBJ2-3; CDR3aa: CASSRASHLTDTQYF
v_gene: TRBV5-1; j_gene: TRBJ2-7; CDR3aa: CASRCGQCYEQYF
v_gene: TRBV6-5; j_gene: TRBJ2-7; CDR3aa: CASSYGGDTAYEQYF
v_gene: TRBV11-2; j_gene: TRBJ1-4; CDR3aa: CASSHPRQGSEKLFF
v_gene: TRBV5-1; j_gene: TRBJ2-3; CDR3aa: CASSLGPSGGTDTQYF
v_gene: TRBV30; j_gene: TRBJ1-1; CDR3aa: CASHRGNTEAFF
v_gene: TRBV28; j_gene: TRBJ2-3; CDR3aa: CASRRGLAGGGVKVKTDTQYF
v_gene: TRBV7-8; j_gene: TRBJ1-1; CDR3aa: CASSENPRTPKGAFF
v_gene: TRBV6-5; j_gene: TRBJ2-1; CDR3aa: CASSYLAGVYNEQFF
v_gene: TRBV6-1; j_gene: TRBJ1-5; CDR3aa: CASGYRGTVNQPQHF
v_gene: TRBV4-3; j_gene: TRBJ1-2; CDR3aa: CASSPDRDRSDGYTF
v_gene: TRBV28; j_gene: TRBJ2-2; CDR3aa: CGTTNTGELFF
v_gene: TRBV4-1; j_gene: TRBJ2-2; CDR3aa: CASSQANLFTSGELFF
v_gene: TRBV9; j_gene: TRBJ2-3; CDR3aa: CASSVKSRRDADTQYF
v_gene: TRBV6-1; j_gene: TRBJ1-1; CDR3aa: CASKLTGMNTEAFF
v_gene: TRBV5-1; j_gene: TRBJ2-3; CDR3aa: CASSLNRGEDTQYF
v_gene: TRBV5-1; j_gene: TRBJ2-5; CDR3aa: CASSPDQGRETQYF
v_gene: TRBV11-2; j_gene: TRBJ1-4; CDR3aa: CASSVGRGGNEKLFF
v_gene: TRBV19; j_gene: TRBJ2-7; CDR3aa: CASSRSGSAYEQYF
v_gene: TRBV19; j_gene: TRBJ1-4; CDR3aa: CASISTPDSEKLFF